These 6 T cell receptor beta chains originate from one sample sequenced in a study of T cell changes during pregnancy in multiple sclerosis. The table came from immunoSEQ multiplex PCR; TCRdb's copy has only in-frame clones and leaves some out. The table lists approximately 30,000 clones, roughly nine tenths of them singletons, with roughly 0.6% in the top ten. Sequences were derived from CD4+ T cells from peripheral blood mononuclear cells, sampled in the first trimester of pregnancy. The origin of the receptors is a female donor in good health, enrolled as a control in a pregnancy study.

The V and J genes are TRBV30 and TRBJ1-3; D is possibly TRBD1 (6 bases). Trimming left V 4 bases short and J 2 bases short, with 12 bases between. The CDR3 has 14 amino acids. Germline V gene data show CDR1 as GTSNPN and CDR2 as SVGIG (reference sequence). The CDR3 DNA reads as TGTGCCTGGAAGTTCGCAGGGGCTGGAAACACCATATATTTT. It encodes CAWKFAGAGNTIYF. Looking up the rest from reference TRBV30 and TRBJ1-3 gives the full variable domain: SQTIHQWPATLVQPVGSPLSLECTVEGTSNPNLYWYRQAAGRGLQLLFYSVGIGQISSEVPQNLSASRPQDRQFILSSKKLLLSDSGFYLCAWKFAGAGNTIYFGEGSWLTVV.

This clone was found a few times. The genes are TRBV28 and TRBJ1-2; TRBD1 aligns across 10 bases. Trimming removed 5 bases from V and 3 bases from J; junction bases left unmatched: 3. The CDR3 sequence is 14 residues long. The germline V gene has CDR1 MDHEN and CDR2 SYDVKM. The CDR3 coding sequence is TGTGCCAGCAGTACCGGACAGGGGGACTATGGCTACACCTTC. This encodes CASSTGQGDYGYTF.

V usage is TRBV9 and J usage is TRBJ2-5; the match to TRBD1 covers 8 bases. Losses at the gene ends were 4 bases for V and 2 bases for J; bases not matched to a gene: 10. The CDR3 sequence is 16 residues long. Germline V gene sequence: CDR1 SGDLS, CDR2 YYNGEE. CDR3 nucleotide sequence: TGTGCCAGCAGCCCAGAGCCAGGGGGCTTACAAGAGACCCAGTACTTC. This gives the protein CASSPEPGGLQETQYF.

The V and J genes are TRBV28 and TRBJ2-7; maybe TRBD1 (5 bases). The germline V and J ends were trimmed by 5 bases and 2 bases, with 19 bases remaining between them. Germline loops: CDR1 MDHEN, CDR2 SYDVKM. CDR3 size: 16 residues. Written as DNA, the CDR3 is TGTGCCAGCAGTGTCCCCTCTTGGGGCGGCGCCTACGAGCAGTACTTC. It is translated as CASSVPSWGGAYEQYF.

This chain connects TRBV5-1 to TRBJ2-3; tentatively, D is TRBD2 (6 bases). Germline CDR1 SGHRS, CDR2 YFSETQ. Trimming took off 4 bases at V and 1 base at J, with 13 bases between the two ends. The CDR3 sequence is 15 residues long. The CDR3 nucleotides read TGCGCCAGCAGCGGTACGGGCGGGGGCACAGATACGCAGTATTTT. Amino acid sequence: CASSGTGGGTDTQYF. Looking up the rest from reference TRBV5-1 and TRBJ2-3 gives the full variable domain: KAGVTQTPRYLIKTRGQQVTLSCSPISGHRSVSWYQQTPGQGLQFLFEYFSETQRNKGNFPGRFSGRQFSNSRSEMNVSTLELGDSALYLCASSGTGGGTDTQYFGPGTRLTVL.

This chain joins TRBV5-1 and TRBJ2-2; the match to TRBD2 covers 8 bases. There are 18 residues in the CDR3. The V and J ends lost 1 base and 2 bases, in that order; junction bases with no gene match: 10. CDR1 is SGHRS and CDR2 is YFSETQ in the germline V gene. CDR3 nucleotide sequence: TGCGCCAGCAGCTTGTCCGGTTCTGCGGGGGGTAACACCGGGGAGCTGTTTTTT. Its protein product is CASSLSGSAGGNTGELFF.